This T cell receptor (beta chain) came from a study of blood T cell repertoires in COVID-19. As for the study in general: Whether acute or convalescent, the COVID-19 samples came from the United States, Italy and Spain. Sources were T cells, B-cell-depleted T cells, or PBMCs; the material itself was cDNA or gDNA.

Methods used by the authors: Counts of nucleated cells, estimated from reference gene primer amplification, were obtained. This table comes from immunoSEQ multiplex PCR, and its TCRdb copy is limited to in-frame clones, with some not included. The DNA gave D and trimming, while V, J and clone size come from that table. Of over 120,000 clones detected, approximately 88% appear once; the ten largest clones hold 1.8%. The CDR3 extends over 15 amino acids. CDR1 is MNHEY, CDR2 SVGAGI, per germline. The ends were cut back, 6 bases at V and 8 bases at J, with 19 bases in the middle. The source material was peripheral blood. The genes are TRBV6-5 and TRBJ1-4; D may be TRBD1 (5 bases). This receptor was obtained from a man in his sixties or seventies with acute or convalescent COVID-19. DNA for the CDR3: TGTGCCAGCAGCGCCGTCCAGGGTAGGCAGGAAAAACTGTTTTTT. Translated: CASSAVQGRQEKLFF.